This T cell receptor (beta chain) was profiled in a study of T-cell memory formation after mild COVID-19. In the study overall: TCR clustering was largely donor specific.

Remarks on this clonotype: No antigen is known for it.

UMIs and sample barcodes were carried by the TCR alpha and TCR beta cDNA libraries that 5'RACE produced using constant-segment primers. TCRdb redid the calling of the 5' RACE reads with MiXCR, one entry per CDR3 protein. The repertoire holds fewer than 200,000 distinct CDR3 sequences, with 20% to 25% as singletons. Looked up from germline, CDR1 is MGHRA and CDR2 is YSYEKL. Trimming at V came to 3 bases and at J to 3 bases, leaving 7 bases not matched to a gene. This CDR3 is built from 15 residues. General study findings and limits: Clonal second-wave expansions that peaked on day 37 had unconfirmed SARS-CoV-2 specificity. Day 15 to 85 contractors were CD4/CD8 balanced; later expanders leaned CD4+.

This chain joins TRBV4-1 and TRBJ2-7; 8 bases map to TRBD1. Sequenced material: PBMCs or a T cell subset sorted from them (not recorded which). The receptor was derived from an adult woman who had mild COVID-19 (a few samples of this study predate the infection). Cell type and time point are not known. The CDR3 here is CASSQPDTGGYEQYF. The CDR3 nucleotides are TGCGCCAGCAGCCAGCCAGATACAGGGGGCTACGAGCAGTACTTC.